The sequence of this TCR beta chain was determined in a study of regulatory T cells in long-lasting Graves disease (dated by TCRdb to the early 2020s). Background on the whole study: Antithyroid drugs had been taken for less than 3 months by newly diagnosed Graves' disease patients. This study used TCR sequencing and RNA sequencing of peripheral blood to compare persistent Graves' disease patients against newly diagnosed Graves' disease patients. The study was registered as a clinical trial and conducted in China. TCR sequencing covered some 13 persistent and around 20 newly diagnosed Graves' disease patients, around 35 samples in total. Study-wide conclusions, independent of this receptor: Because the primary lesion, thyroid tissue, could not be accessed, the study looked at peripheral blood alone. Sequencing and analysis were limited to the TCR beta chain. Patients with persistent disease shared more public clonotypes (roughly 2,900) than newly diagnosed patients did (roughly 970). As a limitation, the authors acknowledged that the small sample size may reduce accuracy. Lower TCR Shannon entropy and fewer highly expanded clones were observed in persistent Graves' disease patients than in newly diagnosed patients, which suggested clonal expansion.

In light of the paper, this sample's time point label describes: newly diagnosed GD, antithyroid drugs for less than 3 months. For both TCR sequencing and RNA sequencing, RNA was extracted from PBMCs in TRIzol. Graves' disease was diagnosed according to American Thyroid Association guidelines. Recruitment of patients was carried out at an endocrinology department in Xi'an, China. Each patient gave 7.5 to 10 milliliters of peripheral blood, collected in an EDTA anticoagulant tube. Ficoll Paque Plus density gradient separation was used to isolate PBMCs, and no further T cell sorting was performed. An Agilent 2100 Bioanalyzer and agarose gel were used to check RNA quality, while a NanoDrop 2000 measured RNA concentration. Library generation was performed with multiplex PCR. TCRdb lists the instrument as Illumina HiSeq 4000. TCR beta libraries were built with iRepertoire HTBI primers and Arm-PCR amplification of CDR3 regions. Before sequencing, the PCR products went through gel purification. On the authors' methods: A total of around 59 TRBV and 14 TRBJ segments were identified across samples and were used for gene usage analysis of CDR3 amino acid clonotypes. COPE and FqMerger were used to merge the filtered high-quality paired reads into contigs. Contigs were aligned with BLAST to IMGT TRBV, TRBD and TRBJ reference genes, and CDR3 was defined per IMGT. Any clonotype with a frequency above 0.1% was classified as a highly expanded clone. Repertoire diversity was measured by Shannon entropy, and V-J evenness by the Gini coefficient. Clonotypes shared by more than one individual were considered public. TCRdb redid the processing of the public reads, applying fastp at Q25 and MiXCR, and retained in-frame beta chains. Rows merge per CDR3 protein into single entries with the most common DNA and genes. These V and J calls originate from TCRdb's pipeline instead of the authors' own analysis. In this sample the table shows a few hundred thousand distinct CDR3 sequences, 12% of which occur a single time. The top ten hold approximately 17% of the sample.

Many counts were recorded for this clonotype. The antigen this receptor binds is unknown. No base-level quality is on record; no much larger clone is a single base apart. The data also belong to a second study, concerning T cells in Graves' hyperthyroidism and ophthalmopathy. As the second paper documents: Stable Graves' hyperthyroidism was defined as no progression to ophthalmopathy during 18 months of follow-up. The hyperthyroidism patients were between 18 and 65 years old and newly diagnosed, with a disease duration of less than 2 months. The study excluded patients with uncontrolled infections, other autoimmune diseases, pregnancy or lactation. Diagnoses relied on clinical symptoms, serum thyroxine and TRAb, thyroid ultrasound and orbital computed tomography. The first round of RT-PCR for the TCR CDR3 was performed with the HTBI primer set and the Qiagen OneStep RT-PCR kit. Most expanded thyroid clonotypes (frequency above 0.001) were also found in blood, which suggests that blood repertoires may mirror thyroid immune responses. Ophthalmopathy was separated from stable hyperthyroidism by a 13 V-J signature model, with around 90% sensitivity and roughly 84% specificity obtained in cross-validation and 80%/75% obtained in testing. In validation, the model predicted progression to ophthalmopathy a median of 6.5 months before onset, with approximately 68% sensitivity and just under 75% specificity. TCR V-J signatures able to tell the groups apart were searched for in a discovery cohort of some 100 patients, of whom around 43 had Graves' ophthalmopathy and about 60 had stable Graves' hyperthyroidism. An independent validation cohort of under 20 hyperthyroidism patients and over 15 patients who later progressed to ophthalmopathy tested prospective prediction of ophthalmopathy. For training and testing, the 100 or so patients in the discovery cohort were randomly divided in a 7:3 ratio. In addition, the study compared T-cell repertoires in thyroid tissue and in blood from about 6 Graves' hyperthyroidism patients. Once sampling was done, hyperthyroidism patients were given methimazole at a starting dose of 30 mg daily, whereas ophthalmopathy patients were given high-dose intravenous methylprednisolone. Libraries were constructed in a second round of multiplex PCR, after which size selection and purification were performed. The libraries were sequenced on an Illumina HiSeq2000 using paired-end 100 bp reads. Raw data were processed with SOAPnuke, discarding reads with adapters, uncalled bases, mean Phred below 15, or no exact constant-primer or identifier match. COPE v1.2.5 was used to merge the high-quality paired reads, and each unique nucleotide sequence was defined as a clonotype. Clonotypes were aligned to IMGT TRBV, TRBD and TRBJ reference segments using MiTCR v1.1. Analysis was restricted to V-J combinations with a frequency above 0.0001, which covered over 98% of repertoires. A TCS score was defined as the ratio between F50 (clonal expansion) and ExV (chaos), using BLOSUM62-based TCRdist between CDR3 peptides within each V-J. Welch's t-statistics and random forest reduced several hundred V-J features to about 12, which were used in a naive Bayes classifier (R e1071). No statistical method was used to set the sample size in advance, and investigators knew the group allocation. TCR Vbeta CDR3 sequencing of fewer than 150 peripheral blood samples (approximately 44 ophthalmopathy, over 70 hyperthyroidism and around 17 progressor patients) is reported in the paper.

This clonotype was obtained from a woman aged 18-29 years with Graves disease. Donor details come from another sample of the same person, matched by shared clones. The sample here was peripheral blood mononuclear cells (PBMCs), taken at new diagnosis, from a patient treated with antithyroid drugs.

The CDR3 region reads CSAPTGTDTQYF. The nucleotides are TGCAGTGCACCTACAGGGACAGATACGCAGTATTTT. This chain is built from TRBV20-1 and TRBJ2-3; tentative D gene TRBD1, with 6 bases matching. V lost 6 bases and J lost 3 bases; the stretch between them is 10 bases long. The cysteine opens and the phenylalanine closes a CDR3 of 12 amino acids. Kept here is only the CDR3 DNA, which spans 36 bases and is read in frame from base 1. Per the germline V gene (reference sequence), DFQATT is the CDR1 and SNEGSKA is the CDR2.